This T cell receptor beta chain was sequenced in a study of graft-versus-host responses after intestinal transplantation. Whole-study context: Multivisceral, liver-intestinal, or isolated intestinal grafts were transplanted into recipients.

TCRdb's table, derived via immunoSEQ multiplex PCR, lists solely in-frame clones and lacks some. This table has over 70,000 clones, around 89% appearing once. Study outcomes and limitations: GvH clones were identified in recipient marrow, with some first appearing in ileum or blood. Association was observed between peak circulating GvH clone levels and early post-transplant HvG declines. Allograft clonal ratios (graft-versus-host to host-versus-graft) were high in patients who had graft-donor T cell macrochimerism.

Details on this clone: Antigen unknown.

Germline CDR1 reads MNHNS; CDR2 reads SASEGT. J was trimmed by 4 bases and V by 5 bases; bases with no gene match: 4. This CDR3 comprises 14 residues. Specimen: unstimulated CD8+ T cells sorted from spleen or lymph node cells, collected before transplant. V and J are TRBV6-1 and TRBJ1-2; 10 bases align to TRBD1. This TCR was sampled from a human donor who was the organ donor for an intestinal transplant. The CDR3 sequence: CASSSWDRGYGYTF. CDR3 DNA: TGTGCCAGCAGTTCCTGGGACAGGGGCTATGGCTACACCTTC.